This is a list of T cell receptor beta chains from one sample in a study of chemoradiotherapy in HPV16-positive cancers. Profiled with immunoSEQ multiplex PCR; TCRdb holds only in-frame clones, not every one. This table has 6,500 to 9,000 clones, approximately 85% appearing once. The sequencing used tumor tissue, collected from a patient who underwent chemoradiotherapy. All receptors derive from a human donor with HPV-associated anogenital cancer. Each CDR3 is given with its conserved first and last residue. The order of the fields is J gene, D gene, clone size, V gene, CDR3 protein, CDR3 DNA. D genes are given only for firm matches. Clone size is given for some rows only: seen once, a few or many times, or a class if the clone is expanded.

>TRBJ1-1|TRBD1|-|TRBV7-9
CASSLAGTGRTEAFF
TGTGCCAGCAGCTTGGCCGGGACAGGCCGCACTGAAGCTTTCTTT
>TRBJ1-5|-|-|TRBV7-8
CASSPRRLNQPQHF
TGTGCCAGCAGCCCCCGCAGGTTGAATCAGCCCCAGCATTTT
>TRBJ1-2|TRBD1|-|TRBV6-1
CASSGGDSLGLYGYTF
TGTGCCAGCAGTGGAGGGGACAGCCTAGGACTCTATGGCTACACCTTC
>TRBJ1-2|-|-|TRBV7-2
CASSPGPSYNSGYTF
TGTGCCAGCAGCCCGGGTCCTTCTTATAACTCCGGCTACACCTTC
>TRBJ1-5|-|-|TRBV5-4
CASSSGGGNQPQHF
TGTGCCAGCAGCTCCGGGGGCGGCAATCAGCCCCAGCATTTT
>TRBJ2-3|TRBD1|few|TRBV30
CAWSESGDRTDTQYF
TGTGCCTGGAGTGAGTCAGGGGACAGAACAGATACGCAGTATTTT
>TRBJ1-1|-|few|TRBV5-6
CASSSPGRPNTEAFF
TGTGCCAGCAGCTCACCGGGACGGCCGAACACTGAAGCTTTCTTT
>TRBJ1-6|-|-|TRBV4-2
CASSQDLTGANSPLHF
TGTGCCAGCAGCCAAGATCTGACAGGAGCCAATTCACCCCTCCACTTT
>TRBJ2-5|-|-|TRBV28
CASSQSQWSSTQYF
TGTGCCAGCAGCCAAAGCCAATGGTCATCGACCCAGTACTTC
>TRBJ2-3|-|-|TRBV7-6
CASSLEGGLTDTQYF
TGTGCCAGCAGCTTAGAGGGGGGACTAACAGATACGCAGTATTTT
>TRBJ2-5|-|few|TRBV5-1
CASSSPEGLTPSERGKTQYF
TGCGCCAGCAGCTCCCCCGAGGGACTGACTCCATCCGAACGGGGCAAGACCCAGTACTTC
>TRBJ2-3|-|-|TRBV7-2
CASRPPGSTDTQYF
TGTGCCAGCAGACCCCCGGGCAGCACAGATACGCAGTATTTT
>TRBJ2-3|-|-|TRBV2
CASSPGTTDTQYF
TGTGCCAGCAGTCCCGGGACCACAGATACGCAGTATTTT
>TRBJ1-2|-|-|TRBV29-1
CSVQARGALGYTF
TGCAGCGTTCAAGCGCGGGGGGCGCTTGGCTACACCTTC
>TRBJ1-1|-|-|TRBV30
CAWSAQMNTEAFF
TGTGCCTGGAGTGCCCAGATGAACACTGAAGCTTTCTTT
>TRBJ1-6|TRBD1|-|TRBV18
CASSPDRGNSPLHF
TGTGCCAGCTCACCCGACAGGGGTAATTCACCCCTCCACTTT
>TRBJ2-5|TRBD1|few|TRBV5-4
CASSRRRATGKVVRETQYF
TGTGCCAGCAGCAGGAGGCGCGCGACAGGGAAGGTCGTAAGGGAGACCCAGTACTTC